This note documents a single TCR beta chain sequence. CDR3 length equals 17 residues. The J segment lost 1 base and the V segment lost 1 base, leaving 8 bases of the junction unmatched. CDR1 is SGHRS, CDR2 YFSETQ, per germline. The primer mix had 60 Vbeta and 13 Jbeta primers. Produced via immunoSEQ multiplex PCR; TCRdb's table is partial and in-frame only. The record lists about 99,000 clones, of which the ten most abundant hold roughly 3.5%. These data come from a study of cytomegalovirus exposure and HLA in healthy donors. V and J are TRBV5-1 and TRBJ1-1, with 9 bases lining up with TRBD1. Sequencing was performed on PBMCs. This TCR came from a man aged 35 to 55 in good health and CMV-seronegative. The CDR3 reads CASSLRQQGAGNTEAFF. The CDR3, as DNA: TGCGCCAGCAGCTTGCGACAACAGGGGGCCGGGAACACTGAAGCTTTCTTT.